Shown below are 9 T cell receptor beta chains from a single sample sequenced in a study of T cells after yellow fever vaccination. TCRdb called the 5' RACE reads again in MiXCR, with one record for every CDR3 protein. The sample lists around 610,000 distinct CDR3 sequences; about 13% were seen once. The specimen comprised PBMCs, sampled on the day of the yellow fever booster vaccination. The receptors stem from a man aged 25-45 years who received the YFV17D yellow fever vaccine.

This clonotype was observed many times. The chain combines TRBV12-3 or TRBV12-4 with TRBJ2-3; 8 bases align to TRBD2. The CDR3 contains 17 residues. V was pared by 5 bases and J by 8 bases, with 18 bases of the junction left unmatched. CDR3 nucleotides: TGTGCCAGCAGTCCCGAGGGTCGCGGGAGGAGCGGTGGTACGCAGTATTTT. Amino acid sequence: CASSPEGRGRSGGTQYF.

CDR3 bases: TGTGCCAGCAGTTTCGCAGGCGCCCCCAGCTATGGCTACACCTTC. This sequence encodes CASSFAGAPSYGYTF. The chain is built from TRBV28 and TRBJ1-2, with no clear D. From germline, CDR1 is MDHEN and CDR2 SYDVKM. The V end was cut by 3 bases, the J end by 4 bases, with 15 bases between. This CDR3 region has 15 residues.

This clonotype came up a few times. This sequence joins TRBV4-3 and TRBJ1-6; D unresolved. CDR3 size: 16 residues. In germline, CDR1 is LGHNA, CDR2 YSLEER. V was shortened by 0 bases and J by 6 bases, with 12 bases between the two germline ends. The CDR3 spells CASSQDLGGPNSPLHF. Here the CDR3 DNA reads TGCGCCAGCAGCCAAGATCTCGGCGGGCCTAATTCACCCCTCCACTTT.

V and J are TRBV29-1 and TRBJ2-7; D possibly uses TRBD1 or TRBD2 (5 bases each). This CDR3 has 14 residues. Germline assignment: CDR1 SQVTM and CDR2 ANQGSEA. With 5 bases removed from V and 3 bases from J, the gap between germline ends came to 17 bases. The CDR3, as DNA: TGCAGCGTTTTTTCCGGAGGACACCGCTACGAGCAGTACTTC. Amino acid sequence: CSVFSGGHRYEQYF.

J is TRBJ2-2 and V is TRBV12-3 or TRBV12-4; D perhaps matches TRBD2 (7 bases). The CDR3 has 14 amino acids. Trimming left V 8 bases short and J 3 bases short, with 13 bases between. CDR3 in amino acids: CASGGGLHTGELFF. The CDR3 region has the DNA TGTGCCAGCGGGGGGGGGCTTCACACCGGGGAGCTGTTTTTT.

The chain recombines TRBV10-2 with TRBJ2-2, with 9 nucleotides matching TRBD2. J was trimmed by 5 bases and V by 8 bases; bases with no gene match: 6. Germline lookup yields CDR1 WSHSY and CDR2 SAAADI. The CDR3 spans 14 residues. CDR3 protein: CASALAGLTGELFF. The CDR3 DNA sequence: TGCGCCAGCGCGCTAGCGGGACTAACCGGGGAGCTGTTTTTT.

This clonotype was counted many times. The chain carries TRBV5-5 and TRBJ1-6; D remains ambiguous. This CDR3 has 15 amino acids. Germline values: CDR1 SGHKS, CDR2 YYEKEE (reference sequence). With 3 bases removed from V and 4 bases from J, the gap between germline ends came to 11 bases. This CDR3 reads CASSSNALYNSPLHF. As DNA, the CDR3 is TGTGCCAGCAGCTCCAACGCCCTTTATAATTCACCCCTCCACTTT. Based on the CDR3 plus reference TRBV5-5 and TRBJ1-6, the full variable domain is DAGVTQSPTHLIKTRGQQVTLRCSPISGHKSVSWYQQVLGQGPQFIFQYYEKEERGRGNFPDRFSARQFPNYSSELNVNALLLGDSALYLCASSSNALYNSPLHFGNGTRLTVT.

The rearrangement uses TRBV5-4 and TRBJ1-4, with TRBD1 identical over 8 bases. The CDR3 spans 19 residues. Germline V CDR1 and CDR2: SGHNT, YYREEE (reference sequence). V lost 2 bases to trimming and J lost 2 bases; unmatched junction nucleotides: 14. For the CDR3, the DNA is TGTGCCAGCAGCTTAAGGAGGACAGGGAGGAAGTGGACTAATGAAAAACTGTTTTTT. It encodes CASSLRRTGRKWTNEKLFF.

This chain joins TRBV5-1 and TRBJ1-2, with D perhaps TRBD1 (5 bases). Looked up from germline, CDR1 is SGHRS and CDR2 is YFSETQ. Trimming cost V 0 bases and J 2 bases, with 11 bases left between them. The CDR3 sequence is 15 residues long. This CDR3 reads CASSLDQGANYGYTF. CDR3 nucleotide sequence: TGCGCCAGCAGCTTGGATCAGGGAGCGAACTATGGCTACACCTTC.